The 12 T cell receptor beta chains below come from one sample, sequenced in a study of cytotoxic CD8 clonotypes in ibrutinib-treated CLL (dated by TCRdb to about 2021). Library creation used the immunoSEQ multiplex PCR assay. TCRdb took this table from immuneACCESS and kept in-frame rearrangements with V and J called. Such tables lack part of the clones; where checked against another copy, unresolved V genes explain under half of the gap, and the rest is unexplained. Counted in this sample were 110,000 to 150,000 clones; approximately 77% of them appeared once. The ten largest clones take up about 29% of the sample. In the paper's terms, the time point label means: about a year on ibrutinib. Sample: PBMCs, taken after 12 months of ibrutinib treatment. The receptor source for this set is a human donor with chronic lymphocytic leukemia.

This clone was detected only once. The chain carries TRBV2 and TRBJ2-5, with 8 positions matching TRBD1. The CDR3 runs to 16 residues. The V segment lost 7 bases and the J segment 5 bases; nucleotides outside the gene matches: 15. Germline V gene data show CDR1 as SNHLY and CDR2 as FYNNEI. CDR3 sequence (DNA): TGTGCCAGCAAACTAAGGACAGGGTCGGCGGGCGAGACCCAGTACTTC. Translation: CASKLRTGSAGETQYF.

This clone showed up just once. This chain's CDR3 is CASSPDTAPPYEQYF. The CDR3 bases are TGCGCCAGCAGCCCGGACACAGCTCCCCCCTACGAGCAGTACTTC. The rearrangement joins TRBV5-1 to TRBJ2-7, with D perhaps matching TRBD1 (5 bases). Germline lookup yields CDR1 SGHRS and CDR2 YFSETQ. V shed 4 bases and J shed 2 bases, with 16 bases lying between them. The CDR3 loop spans 15 amino acids.

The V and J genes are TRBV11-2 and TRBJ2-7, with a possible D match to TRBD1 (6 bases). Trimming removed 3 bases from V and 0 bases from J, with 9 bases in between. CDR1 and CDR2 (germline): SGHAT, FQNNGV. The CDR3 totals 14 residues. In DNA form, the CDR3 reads TGTGCCAGCAGCTTGCAGGGGTACTCCTACGAGCAGTACTTC. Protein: CASSLQGYSYEQYF.

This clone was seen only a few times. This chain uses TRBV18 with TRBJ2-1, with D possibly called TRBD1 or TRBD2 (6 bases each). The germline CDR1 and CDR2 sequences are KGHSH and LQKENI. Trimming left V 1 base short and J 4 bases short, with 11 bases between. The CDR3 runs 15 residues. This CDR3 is CASSPREGGYNEQFF. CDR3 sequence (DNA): TGTGCCAGCTCACCACGAGAGGGGGGATACAATGAGCAGTTCTTC.

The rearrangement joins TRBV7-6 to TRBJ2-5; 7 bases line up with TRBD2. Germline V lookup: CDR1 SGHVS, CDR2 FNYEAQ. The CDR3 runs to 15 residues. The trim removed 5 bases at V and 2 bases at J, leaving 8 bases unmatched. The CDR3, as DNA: TGTGCCAGCAGCCACACTGGGGGGGAACAAGAGACCCAGTACTTC. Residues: CASSHTGGEQETQYF.

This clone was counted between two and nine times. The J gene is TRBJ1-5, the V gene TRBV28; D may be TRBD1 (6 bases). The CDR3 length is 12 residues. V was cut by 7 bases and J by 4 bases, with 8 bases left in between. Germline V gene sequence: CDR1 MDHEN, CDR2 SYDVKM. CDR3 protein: CASIGGNQPQHF. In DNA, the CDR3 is TGTGCCAGCATAGGGGGGAATCAGCCCCAGCATTTT.

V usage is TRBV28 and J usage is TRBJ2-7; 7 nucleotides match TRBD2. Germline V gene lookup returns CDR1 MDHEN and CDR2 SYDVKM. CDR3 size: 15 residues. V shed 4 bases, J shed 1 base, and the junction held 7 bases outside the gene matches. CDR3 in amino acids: CASSYVAGESYEQYF. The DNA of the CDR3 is TGTGCCAGCAGTTATGTGGCGGGGGAGTCCTACGAGCAGTACTTC.

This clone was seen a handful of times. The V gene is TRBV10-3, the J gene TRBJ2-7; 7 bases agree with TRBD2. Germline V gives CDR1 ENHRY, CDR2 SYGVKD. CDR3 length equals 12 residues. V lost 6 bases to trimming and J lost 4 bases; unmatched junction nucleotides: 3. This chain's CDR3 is CAIRSLAYEQYF. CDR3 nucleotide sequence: TGTGCCATCAGGTCACTAGCGTACGAGCAGTACTTC.

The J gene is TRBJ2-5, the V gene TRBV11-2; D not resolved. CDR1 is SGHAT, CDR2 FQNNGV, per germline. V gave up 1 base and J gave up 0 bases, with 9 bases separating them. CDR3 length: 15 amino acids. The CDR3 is CASSLATQYQETQYF. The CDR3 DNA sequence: TGTGCCAGCAGCTTAGCCACACAGTACCAAGAGACCCAGTACTTC.

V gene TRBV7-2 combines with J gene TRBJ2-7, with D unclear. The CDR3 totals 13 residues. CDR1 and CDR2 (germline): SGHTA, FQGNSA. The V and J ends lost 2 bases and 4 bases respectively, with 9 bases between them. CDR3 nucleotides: TGTGCCAGCAGCTTATTAGTCCGTTACGAGCAGTACTTC. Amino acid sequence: CASSLLVRYEQYF.

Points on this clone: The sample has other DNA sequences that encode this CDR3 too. The CDR3: CSAREETQYF. The CDR3 coding sequence is TGCAGTGCTAGAGAAGAGACCCAGTACTTC. This chain uses TRBV20-1 with TRBJ2-5; unclear D gene. This CDR3 has 10 residues. Germline V gives CDR1 DFQATT, CDR2 SNEGSKA (reference sequence). The V gene lost 0 bases and the J gene lost 4 bases, with 0 bases spanning the gap.

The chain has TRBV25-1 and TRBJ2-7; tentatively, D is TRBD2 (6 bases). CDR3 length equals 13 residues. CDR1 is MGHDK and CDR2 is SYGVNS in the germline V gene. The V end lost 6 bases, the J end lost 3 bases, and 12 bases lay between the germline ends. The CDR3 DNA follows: TGTGCCAGCAGCTTGACGGGGGACTACGAGCAGTACTTC. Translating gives CASSLTGDYEQYF.